Sequencing of this T cell receptor beta chain was carried out in a study of response to subunit inactivated influenza vaccine. Points on this clonotype: Its antigen is undetermined.

Whole-study results and caveats: Few new T cells, the authors suggested, are recruited by each seasonal influenza vaccination.

The V gene's germline CDR1 is KGHSY and CDR2 FQNENV. Trimming took 4 bases from V and 9 from J, leaving 7 bases between them. This CDR3 has 11 residues. TCRdb analysed the RT-PCR reads with MiXCR anew, one entry per CDR3 protein. Altogether around 750,000 distinct CDR3 sequences are present, approximately 21% being singletons, with the ten largest covering roughly 10%. The gene calls are TRBV16 and TRBJ2-1, with D hard to call. The starting material was PBMCs from blood, obtained 4 to 6 days after vaccination. The TCR was taken from a man aged 45-60 years who received an inactivated influenza vaccine. The DNA for the CDR3 is TGTGCCAGCAGCCCTCAGACTGAGCAGTTCTTC. This sequence encodes CASSPQTEQFF.